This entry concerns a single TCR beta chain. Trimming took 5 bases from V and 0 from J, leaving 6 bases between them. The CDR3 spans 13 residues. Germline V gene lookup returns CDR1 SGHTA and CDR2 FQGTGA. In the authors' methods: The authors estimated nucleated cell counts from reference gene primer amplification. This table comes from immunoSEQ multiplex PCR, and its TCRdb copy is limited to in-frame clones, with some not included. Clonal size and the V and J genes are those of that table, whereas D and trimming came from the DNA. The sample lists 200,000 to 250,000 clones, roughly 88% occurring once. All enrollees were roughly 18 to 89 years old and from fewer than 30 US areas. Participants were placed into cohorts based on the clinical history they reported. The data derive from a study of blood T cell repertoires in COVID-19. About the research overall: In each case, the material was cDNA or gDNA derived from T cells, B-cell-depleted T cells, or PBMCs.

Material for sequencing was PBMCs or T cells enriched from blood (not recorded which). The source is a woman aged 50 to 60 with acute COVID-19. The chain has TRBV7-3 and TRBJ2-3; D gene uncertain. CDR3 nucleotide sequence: TGTGCCAGCAGCCCCCCTAGCACAGATACGCAGTATTTT. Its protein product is CASSPPSTDTQYF.